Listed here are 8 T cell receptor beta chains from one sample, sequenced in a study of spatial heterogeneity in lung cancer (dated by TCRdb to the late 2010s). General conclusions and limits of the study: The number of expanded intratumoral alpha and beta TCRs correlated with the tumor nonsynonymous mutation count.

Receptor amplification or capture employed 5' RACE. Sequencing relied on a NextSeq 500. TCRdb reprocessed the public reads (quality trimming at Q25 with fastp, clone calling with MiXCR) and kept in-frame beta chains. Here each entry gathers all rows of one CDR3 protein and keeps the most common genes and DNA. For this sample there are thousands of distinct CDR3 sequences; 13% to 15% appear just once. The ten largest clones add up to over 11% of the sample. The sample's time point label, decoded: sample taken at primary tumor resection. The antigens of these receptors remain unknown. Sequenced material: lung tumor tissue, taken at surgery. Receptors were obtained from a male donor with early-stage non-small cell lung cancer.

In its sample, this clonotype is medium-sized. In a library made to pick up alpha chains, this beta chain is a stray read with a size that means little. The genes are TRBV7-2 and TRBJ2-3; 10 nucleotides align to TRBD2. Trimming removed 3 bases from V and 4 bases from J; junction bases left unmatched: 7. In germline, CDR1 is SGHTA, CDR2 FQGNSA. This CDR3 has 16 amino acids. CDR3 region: CASSFASGSVSDTQYF. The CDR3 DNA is TGTGCCAGCAGCTTTGCTAGCGGGAGTGTATCAGATACGCAGTATTTT.

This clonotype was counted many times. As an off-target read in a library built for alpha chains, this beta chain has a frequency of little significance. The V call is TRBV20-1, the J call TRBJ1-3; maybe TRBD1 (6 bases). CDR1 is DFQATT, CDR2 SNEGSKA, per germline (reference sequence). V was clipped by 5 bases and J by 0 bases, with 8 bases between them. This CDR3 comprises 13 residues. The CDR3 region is CSAQTGSGNTIYF. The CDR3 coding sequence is TGCAGTGCTCAGACAGGCTCTGGAAACACCATATATTTT.

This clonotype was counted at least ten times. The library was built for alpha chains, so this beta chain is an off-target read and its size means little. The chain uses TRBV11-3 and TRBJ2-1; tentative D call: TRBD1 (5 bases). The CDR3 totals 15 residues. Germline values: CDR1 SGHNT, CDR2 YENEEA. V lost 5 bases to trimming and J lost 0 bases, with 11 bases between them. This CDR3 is CASSLQADSYNEQFF. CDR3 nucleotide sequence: TGTGCCAGCAGCCTACAGGCGGACTCCTACAATGAGCAGTTCTTC.

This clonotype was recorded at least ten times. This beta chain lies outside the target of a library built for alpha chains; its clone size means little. CDR3 nucleotides: TGTGCCAGCAGCATACTAGCGGGAGCCAATATTAGGATCCAAGAGACCCAGTACTTC. It yields the protein CASSILAGANIRIQETQYF. V is TRBV11-2 and J is TRBJ2-5, with 11 bases that match TRBD2. The CDR3 sequence is 19 residues long. Germline values: CDR1 SGHAT, CDR2 FQNNGV. The trim removed 5 bases at V and 1 base at J, leaving 15 bases unmatched.

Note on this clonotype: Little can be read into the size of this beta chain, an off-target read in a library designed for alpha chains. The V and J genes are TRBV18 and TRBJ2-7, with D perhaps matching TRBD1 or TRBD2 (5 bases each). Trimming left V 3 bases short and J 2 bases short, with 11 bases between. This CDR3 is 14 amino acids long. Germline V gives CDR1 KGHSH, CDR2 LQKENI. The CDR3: CASSPGTDTYEQYF. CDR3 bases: TGTGCCAGCTCACCTGGGACGGATACCTACGAGCAGTACTTC.

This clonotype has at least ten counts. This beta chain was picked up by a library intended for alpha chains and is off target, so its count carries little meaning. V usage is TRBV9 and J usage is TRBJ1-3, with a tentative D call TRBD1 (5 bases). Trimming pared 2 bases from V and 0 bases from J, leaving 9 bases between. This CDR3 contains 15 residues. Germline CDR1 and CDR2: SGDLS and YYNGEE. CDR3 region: CASSVDSHSGNTIYF. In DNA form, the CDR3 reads TGTGCCAGCAGCGTCGACAGCCACTCTGGAAACACCATATATTTT. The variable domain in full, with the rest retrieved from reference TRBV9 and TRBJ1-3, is DSGVTQTPKHLITATGQRVTLRCSPRSGDLSVYWYQQSLDQGLQFLIQYYNGEERAKGNILERFSAQQFPDLHSELNLSSLELGDSALYFCASSVDSHSGNTIYFGEGSWLTVV.

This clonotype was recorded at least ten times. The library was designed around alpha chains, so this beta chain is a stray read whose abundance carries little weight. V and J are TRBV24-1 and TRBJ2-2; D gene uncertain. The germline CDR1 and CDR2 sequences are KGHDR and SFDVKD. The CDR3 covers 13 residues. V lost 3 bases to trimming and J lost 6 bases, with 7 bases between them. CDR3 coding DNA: TGTGCCACCAGTGATGGTAGGGCCGGGGAGCTGTTTTTT. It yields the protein CATSDGRAGELFF.

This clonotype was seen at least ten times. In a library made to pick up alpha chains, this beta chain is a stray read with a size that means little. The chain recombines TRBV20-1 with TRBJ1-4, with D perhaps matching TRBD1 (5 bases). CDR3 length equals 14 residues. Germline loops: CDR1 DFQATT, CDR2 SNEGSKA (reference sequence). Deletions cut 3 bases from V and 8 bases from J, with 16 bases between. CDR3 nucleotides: TGCAGTGCTAGCGCCAGGGTCGGGGCAGAAAAACTGTTTTTT. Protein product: CSASARVGAEKLFF.